The rows below give T cell receptor beta chains drawn from one sample of a study of vaccination effects on CD4 cells after COVID-19. Sequencing used immunoSEQ multiplex PCR; TCRdb keeps in-frame clones, though not all of them. The sample records approximately 44,000 clones, roughly 82% being singletons. Their antigens remain unidentified. Material: CD4+ T cells from PBMCs cultured with HCoV-NL63 spike peptides, obtained before COVID-19 vaccination. These receptors originate from a human donor who received a COVID-19 vaccine. Each CDR3 is given with its conserved first and last residue. Each record gives: clone size, V gene, J gene, D gene, CDR3 protein, CDR3 DNA. D genes are given only for firm matches. The size field is filled for only some rows; it gives once, few, many or a size class.

-	TRBV5-6	TRBJ1-2	TRBD1	CASSHGQGANYGYTF	TGTGCCAGCAGCCACGGACAGGGGGCAAACTATGGCTACACCTTC
-	TRBV30	TRBJ2-5	-	CAWSRGLQETQYF	TGTGCCTGGAGTCGGGGGTTACAAGAGACCCAGTACTTC
-	TRBV29-1	TRBJ1-4	-	CSVLESANEKLFF	TGCAGCGTCCTGGAGAGTGCGAATGAAAAACTGTTTTTT
-	TRBV5-1	TRBJ1-2	-	CASSSGPANYGYTF	TGCGCCAGCAGCTCAGGGCCAGCTAACTATGGCTACACCTTC
-	TRBV7-2	TRBJ1-5	-	CASSLERNQPQHF	TGTGCCAGCAGCTTAGAGCGCAATCAGCCCCAGCATTTT
-	TRBV7-9	TRBJ1-6	-	CASSLGVGRTSGSPLHF	TGTGCCAGCAGCTTAGGGGTTGGTAGGACAAGCGGTTCACCCCTCCACTTT
-	TRBV30	TRBJ1-5	TRBD1	CAWGTGNSNQPQHF	TGTGCCTGGGGGACAGGTAATAGCAATCAGCCCCAGCATTTT
-	TRBV6-1	TRBJ2-3	-	CACRDPSSTDTQYF	TGTGCCTGCCGTGACCCATCTTCCACAGATACGCAGTATTTT
-	TRBV19	TRBJ2-2	-	CASSINGNTGELFF	TGTGCCAGTAGTATCAACGGGAACACCGGGGAGCTGTTTTTT
-	TRBV11-1	TRBJ2-1	-	CASSFFGQGYNEQFF	TGTGCCAGCAGCTTTTTCGGGCAGGGTTACAATGAGCAGTTCTTC
-	TRBV10-2	TRBJ2-3	-	CASRGMSADTQYF	TGCGCCAGCAGGGGGATGAGTGCAGATACGCAGTATTTT
-	TRBV4-2	TRBJ1-1	-	CASTHGDSSNTEAFF	TGTGCCAGCACCCACGGTGACAGCTCGAACACTGAAGCTTTCTTT
-	TRBV27	TRBJ1-6	-	CASGDRGNSPLHF	TGTGCCAGCGGGGACCGAGGGAATTCACCCCTCCACTTT
-	TRBV9	TRBJ1-3	-	CASSVQSSGNTIYF	TGTGCCAGCAGCGTACAGAGCTCTGGAAACACCATATATTTT
-	TRBV7-2	TRBJ2-5	-	CASSLGIGSDSKYF	TGTGCCAGCAGCTTAGGAATAGGTTCGGACTCCAAATACTTC
few	TRBV18	TRBJ2-2	-	CASSPWGSSNTGELFF	TGTGCCAGCTCACCATGGGGGTCCTCGAACACCGGGGAGCTGTTTTTT
-	TRBV9	TRBJ1-2	TRBD1	CASSVPGQGRGYTF	TGTGCCAGCAGCGTTCCCGGACAGGGCAGAGGCTACACCTTC
-	TRBV28	TRBJ2-1	-	CASSHRRDKFRNEQFF	TGTGCCAGCAGTCACCGCCGGGACAAATTTCGGAATGAGCAGTTCTTC
large	TRBV7-2	TRBJ1-1	TRBD1	CASSTYRGPEAFF	TGTGCCAGCAGCACCTACAGGGGGCCAGAGGCTTTCTTT
-	TRBV18	TRBJ2-5	-	CASSLQGGRVGETQYF	TGTGCCAGCTCCCTCCAGGGTGGCCGAGTAGGGGAGACCCAGTACTTC
-	TRBV24-1	TRBJ2-3	-	CATSDSLEGTTDTQYF	TGTGCCACCAGTGATAGCCTAGAAGGGACGACAGATACGCAGTATTTT
-	TRBV28	TRBJ1-5	TRBD1	CASSSRQGVLNQPQHF	TGTGCCAGCAGTTCGCGACAGGGGGTTTTAAATCAGCCCCAGCATTTT
-	TRBV5-1	TRBJ2-1	-	CASTIEGYNEQFF	TGCGCCAGCACCATCGAAGGATACAATGAGCAGTTCTTC
-	TRBV7-2	TRBJ1-2	-	CASSLAGTELGYGYTF	TGTGCCAGCAGCTTAGCGGGGACGGAGTTAGGGTATGGCTACACCTTC
-	TRBV6-6	TRBJ1-2	-	CASSSNQVYGYTF	TGTGCCAGCAGTTCTAATCAGGTTTATGGCTACACCTTC
-	TRBV29-1	TRBJ1-4	-	CSVEDSGLNEKLFF	TGCAGCGTTGAGGACTCGGGACTTAATGAAAAACTGTTTTTT
medium-sized	TRBV7-2	TRBJ2-4	-	CASSLAYQGRLYF	TGTGCCAGCAGCTTAGCGTATCAGGGACGGCTGTACTTC
-	TRBV5-1	TRBJ1-2	TRBD1	CASSSPGQGAYGYTF	TGCGCCAGCAGCTCGCCGGGACAGGGGGCGTATGGCTACACCTTC
-	TRBV10-3	TRBJ1-2	-	CAIRPNSGTTVANYGYTF	TGTGCCATCAGGCCCAACTCCGGGACAACCGTCGCTAACTATGGCTACACCTTC
-	TRBV4-3	TRBJ2-2	-	CASSQQHYTGELFF	TGCGCCAGCAGCCAACAACATTACACCGGGGAGCTGTTTTTT
-	TRBV10-3	TRBJ2-1	-	CAISSQGTGLNEQFF	TGTGCCATCAGCTCCCAGGGGACTGGCCTCAATGAGCAGTTCTTC